A single sample gave rise to the 13 T cell receptor beta chains below, sequenced in a study of T cell responses to AZD1222 COVID-19 vaccine. TCRdb's table, derived via immunoSEQ multiplex PCR, lists solely in-frame clones and lacks some. The sample consists of 150,000 or so clones, just over 90% of them appearing once. The specimen comprised peripheral blood, sampled on day 0 of AZD1222 vaccination. These receptors were obtained from an adult in good health.

This chain links TRBV25-1 with TRBJ1-4; D unclear. CDR1 MGHDK and CDR2 SYGVNS come from the germline V gene. The V and J ends lost 0 bases and 1 base respectively, with 9 bases between them. CDR3 length equals 16 residues. The CDR3 here is CASSEYRTGTNEKLFF. The CDR3 DNA follows: TGTGCCAGCAGTGAATATAGGACGGGAACTAATGAAAAACTGTTTTTT.

The chain has TRBV30 and TRBJ1-5; the D gene is possibly TRBD1 (5 bases). Germline values: CDR1 GTSNPN, CDR2 SVGIG (reference sequence). The V end lost 2 bases, the J end lost 6 bases, and 11 bases lay between the germline ends. This CDR3 is 13 amino acids long. The CDR3, as DNA: TGTGCCTGGAGTTTGGGGACGGGTCAGCCCCAGCATTTT. Its translation is CAWSLGTGQPQHF.

The chain joins TRBV5-6 to TRBJ2-1, with D perhaps TRBD1 or TRBD2 (5 bases each). The CDR3 has 15 residues. V was cut by 5 bases and J by 7 bases, with 19 bases left in between. Germline CDR1 is SGHDT and CDR2 is YYEEEE. CDR3 loop: CASRRGPWNRNEQFF. CDR3 DNA: TGTGCCAGCAGACGGGGACCGTGGAATCGGAATGAGCAGTTCTTC.

The rearrangement joins TRBV6-4 to TRBJ1-1; D not resolved. Trimming removed 8 bases at V and 2 bases at J, with 12 bases between. Per germline, CDR1 MRHNA and CDR2 SNTAGT. The CDR3 sequence is 13 residues long. The chain's CDR3 is CASSQDHNTEAFF. In DNA form, the CDR3 reads TGTGCCAGCTCACAAGACCATAACACTGAAGCTTTCTTT.

V is TRBV19 and J is TRBJ1-2; D remains ambiguous. CDR3 size: 11 residues. The germline V and J ends were trimmed by 7 bases and 2 bases, with 5 bases remaining between them. Germline CDR1 LNHDA, CDR2 SQIVND (reference sequence). CDR3 amino acids: CASTDNYGYTF. In DNA, the CDR3 is TGTGCCAGTACGGACAACTATGGCTACACCTTC.

The gene calls are TRBV7-2 and TRBJ1-3; D perhaps matches TRBD1 (6 bases). This CDR3 comprises 16 residues. Germline V gives CDR1 SGHTA, CDR2 FQGNSA. Trimming cost V 1 base and J 3 bases, with 13 bases left between them. This CDR3 reads CASSLDTGASGNTIYF. The CDR3 DNA sequence: TGTGCCAGCAGCTTAGATACGGGGGCGAGTGGAAACACCATATATTTT.

This chain uses TRBV27 with TRBJ2-1; 14 nucleotides line up with TRBD2. After removal of 5 bases from V and 6 bases from J, the junction contained 3 bases not matched to a gene. Germline V lookup: CDR1 MNHEY, CDR2 SMNVEV (reference sequence). The length of the CDR3 is 15 residues. The CDR3: CASSVGTSGSNEQFF. The CDR3 DNA follows: TGTGCCAGCAGTGTCGGGACTAGCGGGAGCAATGAGCAGTTCTTC.

The rearrangement joins TRBV4-3 to TRBJ1-2, with D uncertain. Germline assignment: CDR1 LGHNA and CDR2 YSLEER. V lost 1 base and J 5 bases, leaving 14 bases between the germline ends. CDR3 size: 15 residues. This CDR3 is CASSQVLSHTYGYTF. CDR3 DNA sequence: TGCGCCAGCAGCCAAGTCCTAAGCCACACTTATGGCTACACCTTC.

The chain combines TRBV5-4 with TRBJ1-2; 7 positions agree with TRBD1. Trimming took 0 bases from V and 6 from J; bases not matched to a gene: 5. Germline V gene data show CDR1 as SGHNT and CDR2 as YYREEE (reference sequence). The CDR3 is 14 residues long. The CDR3 spells CASSLGQGIDGYTF. DNA of the CDR3: TGTGCCAGCAGCTTGGGACAGGGAATCGATGGCTACACCTTC. Looking up the rest from reference TRBV5-4 and TRBJ1-2 gives the full variable domain: ETGVTQSPTHLIKTRGQQVTLRCSSQSGHNTVSWYQQALGQGPQFIFQYYREEENGRGNFPPRFSGLQFPNYSSELNVNALELDDSALYLCASSLGQGIDGYTFGSGTRLTVV.

This clone was found once. V is TRBV11-1 and J is TRBJ2-5; TRBD2 matches 7 bases. V was pared by 2 bases and J by 9 bases, with 9 bases of the junction left unmatched. The germline CDR1 and CDR2 sequences are SGHAT and FQDESV (reference sequence). CDR3 size: 14 residues. The CDR3 is CASSLLDSAGAQYF. CDR3 bases: TGTGCCAGCAGCTTACTCGACAGCGCGGGGGCCCAGTACTTC.

The V call is TRBV10-1, the J call TRBJ2-1; possibly TRBD1 for D (6 bases). Germline values: CDR1 WNHNN, CDR2 SYGVQD (reference sequence). The CDR3 has 15 residues. Trimming removed 4 bases at V and 7 bases at J, with 17 bases between. The CDR3 region has the DNA TGCGCCAGCAGTGGCGCGGCGACAGGACTTAATGAGCAGTTCTTC. Its translation is CASSGAATGLNEQFF.

This chain connects TRBV9 to TRBJ2-2; D uncertain. Germline V CDR1 and CDR2: SGDLS, YYNGEE. This CDR3 region has 15 residues. V was trimmed by 3 bases and J by 4 bases, leaving 13 bases between them. CDR3 sequence: CASSADDQITGELFF. CDR3 nucleotide sequence: TGTGCCAGCAGCGCGGACGACCAGATCACCGGGGAGCTGTTTTTT.

V usage is TRBV5-4 and J usage is TRBJ2-1; 13 bases match TRBD2. Germline assignment: CDR1 SGHNT and CDR2 YYREEE (reference sequence). With V trimmed by 4 bases and J by 0 bases, 7 bases remained unmatched. This CDR3 spans 18 amino acids. The CDR3 DNA reads as TGTGCCAGCAGCAGCGGGACTAGCGGGATTAGCTCCTACAATGAGCAGTTCTTC. Its protein is CASSSGTSGISSYNEQFF.